This is a list of T cell receptor beta chains from one sample in a study of cytomegalovirus exposure and HLA in healthy donors. The protocol was immunoSEQ multiplex PCR, while the TCRdb copy is restricted to in-frame clones and leaves out a portion. The sample holds roughly 160,000 clones, 80% to 90% seen once. Sequenced material: PBMCs. These receptors all come from a man aged 25-40 years in good health and CMV-seropositive. CDR3s include the opening cysteine and the closing phenylalanine or tryptophan. The D gene is left open where the match is weak. Size tells how often a clone was seen (once, few, many) or the class of an expanded clone, and some rows leave it out.

>.|TRBV2|TRBJ1-5|.
TGTGCCAGCAGTCCAGGACGGGGGGATCAGCCCCAGCATTTT
CASSPGRGDQPQHF
>.|TRBV5-1|TRBJ2-1|.
TGCGCCAGCAGCTTGCTACCCTCCTACAATGAGCAGTTCTTC
CASSLLPSYNEQFF
>.|TRBV19|TRBJ1-2|TRBD1
TGTGCCAGTAGTGCCCCCGGGACAGGCGGGTCGGGCCGATATGGCTACACCTTC
CASSAPGTGGSGRYGYTF
>.|TRBV4-1|TRBJ1-1|.
TGCGCCAGCAGCCAAGGTAGCACTGAAGCTTTCTTT
CASSQGSTEAFF
>.|TRBV15|TRBJ1-5|.
TGTGCCACCAGCAGACGACAGGATCAGCCCCAGCATTTT
CATSRRQDQPQHF
>once|TRBV13|TRBJ2-3|TRBD2
TGTGCCAGCAGCCCCGGGACTATACGCACAGATACGCAGTATTTT
CASSPGTIRTDTQYF
>.|TRBV30|TRBJ1-5|.
TGTGCCTGGAACGCGGGGGGTGGCAATCAGCCCCAGCATTTT
CAWNAGGGNQPQHF
>.|TRBV7-9|TRBJ2-7|.
TGTTCCAGCAGCTTATCGAGCGGGCTGGTCTACTACGAGCAGTACTTC
CSSSLSSGLVYYEQYF
>.|TRBV5-4|TRBJ1-3|TRBD1
TGTGCCAGCAGTCCTGGACAGGGGAGAAACACCATATATTTT
CASSPGQGRNTIYF
>.|TRBV4-1|TRBJ1-5|TRBD1
TGCGCCAGCAGCCAAGATCATCGACAGGGAAGGGGCAATCAGCCCCAGCATTTT
CASSQDHRQGRGNQPQHF
>.|TRBV4-3|TRBJ1-6|.
TGCGCCAGCAGCACGGGCCGGGCGGGGTATTCACCCCTCCACTTT
CASSTGRAGYSPLHF
>.|TRBV15|TRBJ1-5|TRBD1
TGTGCCACCAGCAAAAACAGGGGGGACTGGCCCCAGCATTTT
CATSKNRGDWPQHF
>once|TRBV18|TRBJ2-3|TRBD2
TGTGCCAGCTCACCACTGGGTCGGGAGGGAAGCACAGATACGCAGTATTTT
CASSPLGREGSTDTQYF
>.|TRBV6-4|TRBJ2-3|TRBD2
TGTGCCAGCAGCAACGGGGGGGAAGGAGATACGCAGTATTTT
CASSNGGEGDTQYF
>.|TRBV29-1|TRBJ2-5|.
TGCAGCGTTGAGGAGGGATCCCCCTACCCCACGCAAGAGACCCAGTACTTC
CSVEEGSPYPTQETQYF
>.|TRBV5-4|TRBJ2-2|TRBD2
TGTGCCAGCAGTCCGGGGACTAGCGGGAGTCGGGCCGGGGAGCTGTTTTTT
CASSPGTSGSRAGELFF
>.|TRBV11-3|TRBJ2-3|TRBD1
TGTGCCAGCAGCTCCGGACAGGTACGAGCCACAGATACGCAGTATTTT
CASSSGQVRATDTQYF
>.|TRBV7-8|TRBJ2-5|.
TGTGCCAGCAGCTTATGGACTCTCCAAGAGACCCAGTACTTC
CASSLWTLQETQYF
>.|TRBV10-2|TRBJ1-1|TRBD1
TGCGCCAGCAGTGACTTACGGACAGGGGTGGCTGAAGCTTTCTTT
CASSDLRTGVAEAFF
>.|TRBV18|TRBJ1-5|TRBD1
TGTGCCAGCTCGCTTGAAACAACCGGGACAGTGATCAATCAGCCCCAGCATTTT
CASSLETTGTVINQPQHF
>.|TRBV9|TRBJ2-1|.
TGTGCCAGCAGCGTAGATGGAGGTTGGGTTGAGCAGTTCTTC
CASSVDGGWVEQFF
>.|TRBV7-8|TRBJ2-3|TRBD2
TGTGCCAGCAGCTTAGGGACTAGCGGGGCCACAGATACGCAGTATTTT
CASSLGTSGATDTQYF
>.|TRBV7-9|TRBJ1-3|.
TGTGCCAGCAGCTCGGGGGGAACACAGGGTCGGAACACCATATATTTT
CASSSGGTQGRNTIYF
>.|TRBV13|TRBJ1-3|TRBD1
TGTGCCAGCAGCGACAGGGCTGGAAACACCATATATTTT
CASSDRAGNTIYF
>.|TRBV2|TRBJ2-3|TRBD2
TGTGCCAGCAGTGTCGGAGCGGGAGGGGTGGCAGATACGCAGTATTTT
CASSVGAGGVADTQYF
>few|TRBV7-6|TRBJ1-1|.
TGTGCCAGCACCCCCCTGATCCCCCAGGACACTGAAGCTTTCTTT
CASTPLIPQDTEAFF
>.|TRBV7-9|TRBJ2-1|TRBD2
TGTTCCAGCAGCTTAGGTGGAGGACTAGCCATTAATGAGCAGTTCTTC
CSSSLGGGLAINEQFF
>.|TRBV27|TRBJ2-7|TRBD2
TGTGCCAGCAAGCGTGACGGGAGGTCCTACGAGCAGTACTTC
CASKRDGRSYEQYF
>.|TRBV5-1|TRBJ2-1|TRBD2
TGCGCCAGCAGCTTGGCCTTTAGCGGGGAACCCAATGAGCAGTTCTTC
CASSLAFSGEPNEQFF
>.|TRBV4-1|TRBJ1-3|.
TGCGCCAGCAGCCAGGGACCTTCACGGGGGTTTTCATCCAGCTCTGGAAACACCATATATTTT
CASSQGPSRGFSSSSGNTIYF
>few|TRBV6-1|TRBJ2-7|TRBD1
TGTGCCAGCAGTGAAGGGACAGGGGGCCACTACGAGCAGTACTTC
CASSEGTGGHYEQYF
>.|TRBV11-3|TRBJ2-1|.
TGTGCCAGCAGCCCAATACCAGGTTACAATGAGCAGTTCTTC
CASSPIPGYNEQFF
>.|TRBV5-1|TRBJ2-1|.
TGCGCCAGCCATGCCGCGGGTTACTACAATGAGCAGTTCTTC
CASHAAGYYNEQFF
>.|TRBV7-9|TRBJ1-5|.
TGTGCCAGCAGCTACGACACTTACCACAATCAGCCCCAGCATTTT
CASSYDTYHNQPQHF
>once|TRBV5-1|TRBJ1-4|TRBD1
TGCGCCAGCAGCACGGGGGACAGGGATAATGAAAAACTGTTTTTT
CASSTGDRDNEKLFF
>.|TRBV6-5|TRBJ2-1|.
TGTGCCAGCACGGGGTATAGTGAGAATGAGCAGTTCTTC
CASTGYSENEQFF
>.|TRBV6-5|TRBJ1-1|TRBD1
TGTGCCAGCCAGGAGGAGGGGGCCTCGTACACTGAAGCTTTCTTT
CASQEEGASYTEAFF
>.|TRBV5-5|TRBJ1-5|TRBD1
TGTGCCAGCAGCTCGGGACAGGGGGCGAATCAGCCCCAGCATTTT
CASSSGQGANQPQHF
>once|TRBV15|TRBJ2-5|TRBD2
TGTGCCACCAGCGTAGGGCGGGAGCCCCAAGAGACCCAGTACTTC
CATSVGREPQETQYF
>few|TRBV5-6|TRBJ2-5|.
TGTGCCAGCAGCTTGGGATTGTGGGGGAGGTACGAGGAGACCCAGTACTTC
CASSLGLWGRYEETQYF
>.|TRBV2|TRBJ2-4|TRBD2
TGTGCCAGCAGTGAAATTAGCGGGAGAAACATTCAGTACTTC
CASSEISGRNIQYF
>.|TRBV18|TRBJ1-1|TRBD1
TGTGCCAGCTCACCAGAGGGACAGGGGAACACTGAAGCTTTCTTT
CASSPEGQGNTEAFF
>.|TRBV13|TRBJ2-1|TRBD2
TGTGCCAGCAGCTGGGGACTAGCGGGGTACAATGAGCAGTTCTTC
CASSWGLAGYNEQFF
>.|TRBV19|TRBJ2-1|.
TGTGCCAGTAGTAAGGTGCAGGGGTCGGTCCACCTTCATCTCAGCTCCTACAATGAGCAGTTCTTC
CASSKVQGSVHLHLSSYNEQFF
>.|TRBV11-3|TRBJ1-2|.
TGTGCCAGCGGGACACCCTATGGCTACACCTTC
CASGTPYGYTF
>once|TRBV9|TRBJ2-1|TRBD2
TGTGCCAGCAGCGGACTAGCGGGAGTTATGTACGGTGAGCAGTTCTTC
CASSGLAGVMYGEQFF
>.|TRBV5-1|TRBJ2-6|TRBD1
TGCGCCAGCAGCTTGGGTGGACAGGGCTCTGGGGCCAACGTCCTGACTTTC
CASSLGGQGSGANVLTF
>.|TRBV9|TRBJ2-3|TRBD2
TGTGCCAGCAGCGTAGCTAGCGGGATAACAGATACGCAGTATTTT
CASSVASGITDTQYF
>.|TRBV7-2|TRBJ2-3|TRBD1
TGTGCCAGCAGCTTTCGGGACAGGGCTGTAGATACGCAGTATTTT
CASSFRDRAVDTQYF
>.|TRBV7-3|TRBJ2-1|TRBD2
TGTGCCAGCAGCCGTAGCGGGAGGGCGGGTAGTCACAATGAGCAGTTCTTC
CASSRSGRAGSHNEQFF